These 24 T cell receptor beta chains were all obtained from the same sample, sequenced in a study of T cell repertoires in cytomegalovirus infection. TCRdb re-derived calls from the reads in MiXCR, one entry per CDR3 protein. The table includes 250,000 to 300,000 distinct CDR3 sequences, under 25% detected once. These receptors' antigens are unknown. Source: cultured PBMCs, taken from culture after CMV antigen stimulation. These receptor sequences come from a human donor in good health (CMV status not recorded). Some clones in this sample may be carry-over from other donors' samples.

The genes are TRBV7-2 and TRBJ1-2; D remains unclear. The CDR3 totals 15 residues. V was clipped by 4 bases and J by 4 bases, with 16 bases between them. Germline loops: CDR1 SGHTA, CDR2 FQGNSA. The DNA of the CDR3 is TGTGCCAGCAGCTCCCCAGCAACCCCACTCTATGGCTACACCTTC. Translated, it gives CASSSPATPLYGYTF.

This clonotype has a handful of counts. The gene calls are TRBV28 and TRBJ2-7; 11 positions match TRBD2. This CDR3 contains 16 residues. The germline CDR1 and CDR2 sequences are MDHEN and SYDVKM. The V and J ends lost 6 bases and 5 bases, in that order; junction bases with no gene match: 12. This CDR3 reads CASSAQLAGVMHEQYF. The CDR3 nucleotides are TGTGCCAGCAGCGCCCAACTAGCGGGAGTTATGCACGAGCAGTACTTC.

This clonotype came up many times. The CDR3, as DNA: TGCAGCGTTGGAACATCAACTTATGGCTACACCTTC. Translation gives CSVGTSTYGYTF. The rearrangement joins TRBV29-1 to TRBJ1-2; D is unresolved. Trimming stripped 4 bases from V and 5 bases from J, with 11 bases between. Germline V gives CDR1 SQVTM, CDR2 ANQGSEA. This CDR3 spans 12 amino acids.

This clonotype was seen a few times. This chain joins TRBV4-3 and TRBJ2-3; TRBD2 agrees at 13 bases. The ends lost 1 base at V and 3 bases at J; junction bases unmatched: 7. The CDR3 consists of 18 residues. Germline V CDR1 and CDR2: LGHNA, YSLEER. In DNA, the CDR3 is TGCGCCAGCAGCCAAGCCCCGACTAGCGGGAGGACGACAGATACGCAGTATTTT. This gives the protein CASSQAPTSGRTTDTQYF.

V usage is TRBV5-6 and J usage is TRBJ1-5; 8 bases are a match to TRBD1. V was pared by 4 bases and J by 4 bases, with 7 bases of the junction left unmatched. The germline gives CDR1 SGHDT, CDR2 YYEEEE. CDR3 length: 15 residues. The CDR3 protein is CASSTLDRANQPQHF. In nucleotides, the CDR3 is TGTGCCAGCAGCACTCTGGACAGGGCAAATCAGCCCCAGCATTTT.

The V gene is TRBV6-6, the J gene TRBJ1-5, with D possibly being TRBD1 (5 bases). The CDR3 contains 17 residues. Germline V CDR1 and CDR2: MNHNY, SVGAGI (reference sequence). The V and J ends lost 6 bases and 1 base respectively, with 19 bases between them. CDR3 DNA sequence: TGTGCCAGCAGCCCCTGGAAGGGAGGGACGAGCAATCAGCCCCAGCATTTT. Its translation is CASSPWKGGTSNQPQHF.

This chain connects TRBV12-3 or TRBV12-4 to TRBJ2-2; D remains ambiguous. Trimming shortened V by 3 bases and J by 1 base, and 6 bases separated the two germline ends. This CDR3 region has 14 residues. In DNA, the CDR3 is TGTGCCAGCAGTTTGGCCAGGAACACCGGGGAGCTGTTTTTT. Translation: CASSLARNTGELFF.

This rearrangement joins TRBV12-3 or TRBV12-4 to TRBJ1-5, with 9 bases matching TRBD1. J was trimmed by 4 bases and V by 6 bases; bases with no gene match: 7. This CDR3 is 15 amino acids long. The CDR3 DNA is TGTGCCAGCAGCTCCGGGACAGGGACAAATCAGCCCCAGCATTTT. Translated: CASSSGTGTNQPQHF.

This clonotype occurred many times. The chain employs TRBV7-9 and TRBJ2-7; D unresolved. V lost 1 base and J 5 bases, leaving 3 bases between the germline ends. Germline V gives CDR1 SEHNR, CDR2 FQNEAQ (reference sequence). The CDR3 spans 11 residues. The CDR3 DNA is TGTGCCAGCAGCTTAGAAGACGAGCAGTACGTC. Its protein product is CASSLEDEQYV.

This clonotype has only a few counts. The V gene is TRBV27, the J gene TRBJ2-1; 8 positions agree with TRBD2. The CDR3 contains 15 residues. The trim removed 3 bases at V and 2 bases at J, leaving 3 bases unmatched. Germline V gene data show CDR1 as MNHEY and CDR2 as SMNVEV (reference sequence). The CDR3, as DNA: TGTGCCAGCAGTTTCGAGCGGGGGACCTACAATGAGCAGTTCTTC. Protein: CASSFERGTYNEQFF.

V is TRBV10-3 and J is TRBJ1-5; 8 bases are shared with TRBD1. V shed 0 bases, J shed 3 bases, and the junction held 7 bases outside the gene matches. This CDR3 comprises 17 residues. Germline V gene data show CDR1 as ENHRY and CDR2 as SYGVKD. CDR3 in DNA: TGTGCCATCAGTGAGTCCAGGGGGCAATTGAACAATCAGCCCCAGCATTTT. It translates to CAISESRGQLNNQPQHF.

This clonotype has a count of ten or more. The V and J genes are TRBV7-2 and TRBJ1-6; 10 bases map to TRBD1. The CDR3 spans 15 residues. The V and J ends lost 6 bases and 10 bases, in that order; junction bases with no gene match: 9. CDR1 is SGHTA, CDR2 FQGNSA, per germline. CDR3 region: CASRPGTGEYSPLHF. In DNA, the CDR3 is TGTGCCAGCAGACCCGGGACAGGGGAGTACTCACCCCTCCACTTT.

The V call is TRBV15, the J call TRBJ1-6; no clear D. V was cut by 8 bases and J by 8 bases, with 13 bases left in between. In germline, CDR1 is LNHNV, CDR2 YYDKDF (reference sequence). The CDR3 is made up of 13 amino acids. This CDR3 is CATSYRADSPLHF. The CDR3 bases are TGTGCCACCTCATATCGAGCTGATTCACCCCTCCACTTT. Supplemented by reference TRBV15 and TRBJ1-6, the full variable domain reads DAMVIQNPRYQVTQFGKPVTLSCSQTLNHNVMYWYQQKSSQAPKLLFHYYDKDFNNEADTPDNFQSRRPNTSFCFLDIRSPGLGDTAMYLCATSYRADSPLHFGNGTRLTVT.

The V and J genes are TRBV4-1 and TRBJ2-1; 9 nucleotides line up with TRBD1. CDR1 MGHRA and CDR2 YSYEKL come from the germline V gene. V lost 2 bases, J lost 8 bases, and 7 bases stayed unmatched. The CDR3 totals 15 residues. This CDR3 reads CASSQTGQGMYEQFF. The CDR3 nucleotides read TGCGCCAGCAGCCAAACTGGACAGGGGATGTATGAGCAGTTCTTC.

A few counts support this clonotype. The J gene is TRBJ1-4, the V gene TRBV15, with D uncertain. The germline gives CDR1 LNHNV, CDR2 YYDKDF (reference sequence). CDR3 length equals 12 residues. Trimming removed 3 bases from V and 5 bases from J, with 4 bases in between. CDR3 residues: CATSRANEKLFF. CDR3 DNA: TGTGCCACCAGCAGGGCCAATGAAAAACTGTTTTTT.

Concerning this clonotype itself: This may arise from a read error, as a much more abundant clone is one base away. The V call is TRBV7-8, the J call TRBJ2-3, with D uncertain. The CDR3 is 15 amino acids. CDR1 is SGHVS and CDR2 is FQNEAQ in the germline V gene. CDR3 coding DNA: TGTGCCAACAGCTTAGGTGGCCGACTCATAGATACGCAGTATTTT. Translated: CANSLGGRLIDTQYF.

The chain joins TRBV12-3 or TRBV12-4 to TRBJ2-1; 7 nucleotides line up with TRBD1. CDR3 length: 16 residues. V gave up 4 bases and J gave up 0 bases; unmatched junction bases: 6. CDR3 nucleotides: TGTGCCAGCAGTTCCGGGACAGTAAGCTCCTACAATGAGCAGTTCTTC. Translation gives CASSSGTVSSYNEQFF.

V gene TRBV20-1 combines with J gene TRBJ2-7; TRBD1 might be the D (5 bases). Germline V gene data show CDR1 as DFQATT and CDR2 as SNEGSKA (reference sequence). V shed 0 bases and J shed 0 bases, with 6 bases lying between them. The CDR3 loop spans 13 amino acids. CDR3 DNA sequence: TGCAGTGCTAGAGATGGACACTCCTACGAGCAGTACTTC. Amino acids: CSARDGHSYEQYF.

The chain employs TRBV29-1 and TRBJ1-5, with D possibly being TRBD1 (6 bases). Germline CDR1 is SQVTM and CDR2 is ANQGSEA. V shed 8 bases and J shed 2 bases, with 19 bases lying between them. The CDR3 is made up of 15 amino acids. The CDR3 loop reads CSIRGLPVGNQPQHF. Written as DNA, the CDR3 is TGCAGCATTAGGGGGTTGCCTGTAGGCAATCAGCCCCAGCATTTT.

This clonotype was seen only a few times. V and J are TRBV6-6 and TRBJ1-2, with D hard to call. Germline-derived CDR1 and CDR2 are MNHNY and SVGAGI (reference sequence). CDR3 length: 13 residues. V lost 5 bases to trimming and J lost 8 bases, with 15 bases between them. CDR3 in DNA: TGTGCCAGCAGTCAGCCGGTGTTATGGGGCTACACCTTC. This sequence encodes CASSQPVLWGYTF.

Only a few counts were recorded for this clonotype. The gene calls are TRBV18 and TRBJ1-2; unclear D gene. The CDR3 loop spans 14 amino acids. The germline gives CDR1 KGHSH, CDR2 LQKENI. Trimming cost V 2 bases and J 0 bases, with 7 bases left between them. The CDR3 protein is CASSPGVANYGYTF. In DNA form, the CDR3 reads TGTGCCAGCTCACCAGGGGTTGCTAACTATGGCTACACCTTC.

This clonotype came up a few times. This rearrangement joins TRBV20-1 to TRBJ1-3; 10 bases match TRBD1. The V and J ends lost 6 bases and 2 bases, in that order; junction bases with no gene match: 4. The V gene's germline CDR1 is DFQATT and CDR2 SNEGSKA (reference sequence). The CDR3 extends over 14 amino acids. CDR3: CSATGTGAGNTIYF. CDR3 nucleotides: TGCAGTGCAACCGGGACAGGGGCTGGAAACACCATATATTTT.

This clonotype was recorded a few times. The rearrangement links TRBV24-1 to TRBJ2-1; D is ambiguous. Deletions cut 1 base from V and 7 bases from J, with 7 bases between. Per the germline V gene, CDR1 is KGHDR and CDR2 is SFDVKD. This CDR3 has 13 residues. The CDR3: CATSDLTDNEQFF. Here the CDR3 DNA reads TGTGCCACCAGTGATTTAACGGATAATGAGCAGTTCTTC.

In this sample, this clonotype turned up many times. The DNA for the CDR3 is TGTGCCAGCAGTCCCGAGACAGGGATTCGAAATGAGCAGTTCTTC. This translates into CASSPETGIRNEQFF. The chain links TRBV27 to TRBJ2-1; 7 nucleotides align to TRBD1. Germline CDR1 is MNHEY and CDR2 is SMNVEV (reference sequence). V lost 5 bases and J lost 7; bases outside the gene matches: 11. This CDR3 has 15 residues.